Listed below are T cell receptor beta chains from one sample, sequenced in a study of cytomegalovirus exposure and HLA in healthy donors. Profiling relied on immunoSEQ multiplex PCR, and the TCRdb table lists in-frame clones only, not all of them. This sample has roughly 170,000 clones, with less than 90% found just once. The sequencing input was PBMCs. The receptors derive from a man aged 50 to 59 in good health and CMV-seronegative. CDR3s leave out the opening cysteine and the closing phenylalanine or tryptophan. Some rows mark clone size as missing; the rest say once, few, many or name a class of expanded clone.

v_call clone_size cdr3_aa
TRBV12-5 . ASGLPPGGYT
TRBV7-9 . ASSSLTGDNYGYT
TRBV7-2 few ASSLTGGVIGEQY
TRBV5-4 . ASSLNLRTASQETQY
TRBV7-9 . ASSLRQGDSPLH
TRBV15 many ATADRPSYEQY
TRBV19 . ASSQDRVYLGGETQY
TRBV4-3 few ASSHDRGRFNYGYT
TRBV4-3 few ASSPQGSGAADTQY
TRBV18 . ASSRDRVGTSPNQPQH
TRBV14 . ASSHLGQTAIDEQY
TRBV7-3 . ASKFLPGQLIANSPLH
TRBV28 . ASSPQGKGSPLH
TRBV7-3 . ASSLTSGDADTQY
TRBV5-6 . ASSLGSAGYGYT
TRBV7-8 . ASSPRAGGQYTQY
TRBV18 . ASSPLNGGRSTGELF
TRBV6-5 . ASSYTPLSTDTQY
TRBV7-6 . ASSDGGRGAYEQY
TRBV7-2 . ASSLGGGYDIQY
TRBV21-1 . ASSLYGGRSTDTQY
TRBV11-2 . ASRSQGGATSEQY
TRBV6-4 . ASSDSHRGSGYT
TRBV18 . ASSPLTAGTDTQY
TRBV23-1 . ASSYVRTSGDYNEQF
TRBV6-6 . ASSPGTGVYNEQF
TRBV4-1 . ASSPPDRVGNQPQH
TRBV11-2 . ASSFGTSSNQPQH
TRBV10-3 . AISARQGHEQY
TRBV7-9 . ASSGGLAGQETQY
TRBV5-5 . ASSLEDRGTPLH
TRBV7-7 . ASSFGDGGAETQY
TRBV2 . ASSPSGRRAYEQY
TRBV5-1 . ASRPPGLAGVGNEQF
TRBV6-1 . ASRAGTGVSYEQY
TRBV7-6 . ASSLARGSDTQY
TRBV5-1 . ASSTGEAPYEQY
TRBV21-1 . ASSIDRGWTEAF
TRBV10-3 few AISAGGQTTF
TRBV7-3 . ASSLAQGYGYT
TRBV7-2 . ASSLVQSNYGYT
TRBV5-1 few ASSWGGSPNTGELF
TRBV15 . ATSRAGQGNTEAF
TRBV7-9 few ASSRRGGTEAF
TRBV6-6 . ASSYGESYEQY
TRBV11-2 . ASSLGTGRQETQY
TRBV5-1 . ASRPWTGQTGHEQY
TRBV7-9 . SSSLGQGTTGELF
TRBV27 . ASSPDSSYEQY
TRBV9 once ASRGQGAGQETQY
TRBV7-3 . ASSSGLATDNEQF
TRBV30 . AWRTGSLEKLF
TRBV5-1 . ASSWTGGQETQY
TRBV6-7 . ASSDLTGISYNSPLH